These T cell receptor beta chains were read from a single sample in a study of cytomegalovirus exposure and HLA in healthy donors. Sequencing was performed with immunoSEQ multiplex PCR; in TCRdb, only in-frame clones are kept and a portion is missing. The data contain 150,000 to 200,000 clones, around four fifths of them singletons. The specimen sequenced was PBMCs. These receptor sequences come from a man between 18 and 29 years old in good health and CMV-seronegative. CDR3s include the opening cysteine and the closing phenylalanine or tryptophan. Each record gives: V gene, J gene, D gene, clone size, CDR3 length, CDR3 DNA, CDR3 protein. D genes are given only for firm matches. The listing skips clone size in some rows; elsewhere it reads once, few, many or a size class.

v_gene: TRBV7-9
j_gene: TRBJ2-5
d_gene: NA
abundance: NA
len: 16
CDR3nt: TGTGCCAGCAGCTTTTATGGGCAGGGACACAGGGAGACCCAGTACTTC
CDR3aa: CASSFYGQGHRETQYF

v_gene: TRBV5-6
j_gene: TRBJ2-5
d_gene: TRBD1
abundance: NA
len: 13
CDR3nt: TGTGCCAGCAGCCGAACAGGGGTAGAGACCCAGTACTTC
CDR3aa: CASSRTGVETQYF

v_gene: TRBV27
j_gene: TRBJ2-3
d_gene: TRBD1
abundance: NA
len: 16
CDR3nt: TGTGCCAGCAGTTACCACTCGGGACAGATCACAGATACGCAGTATTTT
CDR3aa: CASSYHSGQITDTQYF

v_gene: TRBV7-6
j_gene: TRBJ2-3
d_gene: TRBD1
abundance: NA
len: 15
CDR3nt: TGTGCCAGCAGCTCGACGGACAGGGCCGGGGATACGCAGTATTTT
CDR3aa: CASSSTDRAGDTQYF

v_gene: TRBV16
j_gene: TRBJ2-7
d_gene: TRBD2
abundance: NA
len: 16
CDR3nt: TGTGCCAGCAGCCAAGCTAGCGGGAGTCCAGTACGCGAGCAGTACTTC
CDR3aa: CASSQASGSPVREQYF

v_gene: TRBV27
j_gene: TRBJ1-1
d_gene: TRBD1
abundance: NA
len: 12
CDR3nt: TGTGCCAGCAGTTTAGGACAGGGCACAGCTTTCTTT
CDR3aa: CASSLGQGTAFF

v_gene: TRBV15
j_gene: TRBJ1-5
d_gene: NA
abundance: NA
len: 19
CDR3nt: TGTGCCACCAGCAGAGAGAGCTTCTTGGGGGCCGGGGGCAATCAGCCCCAGCATTTT
CDR3aa: CATSRESFLGAGGNQPQHF

v_gene: TRBV6-5
j_gene: TRBJ2-7
d_gene: NA
abundance: NA
len: 15
CDR3nt: TGTGCCAGCAGTTACTCGGGGGACTCCTCCTACGAGCAGTACTTC
CDR3aa: CASSYSGDSSYEQYF

v_gene: TRBV12-5
j_gene: TRBJ2-7
d_gene: NA
abundance: NA
len: 12
CDR3nt: TGTGCTAGTGGTCCCTTCGCGGGGGCGTCACACTTC
CDR3aa: CASGPFAGASHF

v_gene: TRBV5-1
j_gene: TRBJ2-7
d_gene: TRBD1
abundance: NA
len: 15
CDR3nt: TGCGCCAGCAGCGCAGGGGGCGTCTCCTCCTACGAGCAGTACTTC
CDR3aa: CASSAGGVSSYEQYF

v_gene: TRBV5-6
j_gene: TRBJ2-2
d_gene: TRBD1
abundance: once
len: 16
CDR3nt: TGTGCCAGCAGCTTGGCCGGGCAGGGGGAGACCGGGGAGCTGTTTTTT
CDR3aa: CASSLAGQGETGELFF

v_gene: TRBV6-4
j_gene: TRBJ2-7
d_gene: NA
abundance: NA
len: 14
CDR3nt: TGTGCCAGCAGACAAGAAAGGGGGTTAGGCGAGCAGTACTTC
CDR3aa: CASRQERGLGEQYF

v_gene: TRBV30
j_gene: TRBJ2-7
d_gene: NA
abundance: NA
len: 13
CDR3nt: TGTGCCTGGAGTGCTAGGGGGGGTGGCGAGCAGTACTTC
CDR3aa: CAWSARGGGEQYF

v_gene: TRBV5-1
j_gene: TRBJ2-5
d_gene: TRBD1
abundance: NA
len: 15
CDR3nt: TGCGCCAGCAGCTTAGGACAGGGCTGGGGAGAGACCCAGTACTTC
CDR3aa: CASSLGQGWGETQYF

v_gene: TRBV20-1
j_gene: TRBJ2-1
d_gene: NA
abundance: NA
len: 10
CDR3nt: TGCAGTGCTAAGGGGCTTGAGCAGTTCTTC
CDR3aa: CSAKGLEQFF

v_gene: TRBV6-5
j_gene: TRBJ2-7
d_gene: TRBD2
abundance: NA
len: 14
CDR3nt: TGTGCCAGCAGTCCCGGATTAGCGGGGTACGAGCAGTACTTC
CDR3aa: CASSPGLAGYEQYF

v_gene: TRBV18
j_gene: TRBJ2-7
d_gene: NA
abundance: NA
len: 16
CDR3nt: TGTGCCAGCTCACCTACTCAGGGGGGCGGCTCCTACGAGCAGTACTTC
CDR3aa: CASSPTQGGGSYEQYF

v_gene: TRBV4-2
j_gene: TRBJ1-1
d_gene: NA
abundance: NA
len: 15
CDR3nt: TGTGCCAGCAGCCAAGATTCCCGGTCTCACACTGAAGCTTTCTTT
CDR3aa: CASSQDSRSHTEAFF

v_gene: TRBV27
j_gene: TRBJ1-2
d_gene: TRBD1
abundance: NA
len: 14
CDR3nt: TGTGCCAGCAGTTTCGGACAGGGAGACTATGGCTACACCTTC
CDR3aa: CASSFGQGDYGYTF

v_gene: TRBV4-1
j_gene: TRBJ1-2
d_gene: TRBD1
abundance: NA
len: 14
CDR3nt: TGCGCCAGCAGCCCAGACAGGGATCTAAGTGGCTACACCTTC
CDR3aa: CASSPDRDLSGYTF

v_gene: TRBV5-1
j_gene: TRBJ2-7
d_gene: TRBD2
abundance: few
len: 14
CDR3nt: TGCGCCAGCAGCTCCAGCGGGGGGATCTACGAGCAGTACTTC
CDR3aa: CASSSSGGIYEQYF

v_gene: TRBV7-8
j_gene: TRBJ2-2
d_gene: NA
abundance: NA
len: 15
CDR3nt: TGTGCCAGCAGCTTAGAGCCCTCGGGCACCGGGGAGCTGTTTTTT
CDR3aa: CASSLEPSGTGELFF

v_gene: TRBV6-5
j_gene: TRBJ2-1
d_gene: TRBD2
abundance: NA
len: 14
CDR3nt: TGTGCCAGCACGAATGCCGGGACTATGAATGAGCAGTTCTTC
CDR3aa: CASTNAGTMNEQFF

v_gene: TRBV27
j_gene: TRBJ1-2
d_gene: TRBD1
abundance: once
len: 14
CDR3nt: TGTGCCAGCAGTTCGGACAGGGGGATCTATGGCTACACCTTC
CDR3aa: CASSSDRGIYGYTF

v_gene: TRBV19
j_gene: TRBJ1-1
d_gene: NA
abundance: few
len: 13
CDR3nt: TGTGCCAGTAGTATTCTAATGAACACTGAAGCTTTCTTT
CDR3aa: CASSILMNTEAFF

v_gene: TRBV6-1
j_gene: TRBJ1-2
d_gene: NA
abundance: NA
len: 13
CDR3nt: TGTGCCAGCAGTGGGGGCAGGGGCTGGGGCTACACCTTC
CDR3aa: CASSGGRGWGYTF

v_gene: TRBV11-2
j_gene: TRBJ2-7
d_gene: NA
abundance: few
len: 16
CDR3nt: TGTGCCAGCAGCTTATCCCCCGGGACTCCACCCTACGAGCAGTACTTC
CDR3aa: CASSLSPGTPPYEQYF

v_gene: TRBV6-6
j_gene: TRBJ1-1
d_gene: NA
abundance: NA
len: 12
CDR3nt: TGTGCCAGCAGTGAGGGGAACACTGAAGCTTTCTTT
CDR3aa: CASSEGNTEAFF